These 29 T cell receptor beta chains were all obtained from the same sample, sequenced in a study of T cells in tuberculosis. Time point defined: new active TB diagnosis, blood taken before or within 7 days of starting treatment. Libraries were prepared by immunoSEQ multiplex PCR; TCRdb keeps only in-frame clonotypes and omits some of them. The repertoire includes 20,000 to 25,000 clones, around 82% of them detected once, and 14% to 15% sits in the top ten. Sequencing was performed on PBMCs, taken at tuberculosis diagnosis. The source of these receptors is an adult with tuberculosis.

The sample holds a few counts of this clone. The chain employs TRBV30 and TRBJ2-1; TRBD2 aligns across 15 bases. The germline V gene has CDR1 GTSNPN and CDR2 SVGIG (reference sequence). CDR3 length: 14 amino acids. The trim removed 6 bases at V and 10 bases at J, leaving 7 bases unmatched. As DNA, the CDR3 is TGTGCCTGTTCGGGACTAGCGGGAGGAAGGGAGCAGTTCTTC. Translation: CACSGLAGGREQFF.

The CDR3 region has the DNA TGCGCCAGCAGCTTGGCTCTAGCGGGAGGCACAGATACGCAGTATTTT. As protein: CASSLALAGGTDTQYF. The rearrangement joins TRBV5-1 to TRBJ2-3; 10 nucleotides agree with TRBD2. Germline assignment: CDR1 SGHRS and CDR2 YFSETQ. After removal of 0 bases from V and 1 base from J, the junction contained 2 bases not matched to a gene. This CDR3 contains 16 residues. Together with reference TRBV5-1 and TRBJ2-3, the CDR3 gives the full variable domain: KAGVTQTPRYLIKTRGQQVTLSCSPISGHRSVSWYQQTPGQGLQFLFEYFSETQRNKGNFPGRFSGRQFSNSRSEMNVSTLELGDSALYLCASSLALAGGTDTQYFGPGTRLTVL.

The chain carries TRBV11-2 and TRBJ2-7; maybe TRBD1 (5 bases). CDR1 is SGHAT and CDR2 is FQNNGV in the germline V gene. The ends were cut back, 0 bases at V and 2 bases at J, with 11 bases in the middle. This CDR3 spans 15 amino acids. DNA of the CDR3: TGTGCCAGCAGCTTAGAAGGGGCTTTTCCCTACGAGCAGTACTTC. Translated: CASSLEGAFPYEQYF.

The chain has TRBV29-1 and TRBJ2-2, with a weak D call TRBD2 (6 bases). Trimming shortened V by 6 bases and J by 2 bases, and 13 bases separated the two germline ends. CDR3 length: 14 amino acids. Germline V gives CDR1 SQVTM, CDR2 ANQGSEA. In DNA form, the CDR3 reads TGCAGCGTAACTACGGGACTCAACACCGGGGAGCTGTTTTTT. As protein: CSVTTGLNTGELFF.

The chain is built from TRBV29-1 and TRBJ2-7, with TRBD1 matching over 10 bases. The germline V gene has CDR1 SQVTM and CDR2 ANQGSEA. The CDR3 has 13 residues. The J segment lost 9 bases and the V segment lost 5 bases, leaving 10 bases of the junction unmatched. The CDR3: CSVPGQGTIAQYF. The DNA for the CDR3 is TGCAGCGTTCCGGGACAGGGGACGATCGCGCAGTACTTC.

J is TRBJ2-1 and V is TRBV4-1; 8 bases map to TRBD1. Trimming took 5 bases from V and 4 from J; bases not matched to a gene: 13. CDR1 and CDR2 from the germline V gene are MGHRA and YSYEKL. CDR3 length equals 17 residues. This CDR3 reads CASSSRTGSPLYNEQFF. CDR3 sequence (DNA): TGCGCCAGCAGCTCCCGGACAGGGTCACCCCTGTACAATGAGCAGTTCTTC.

The chain is built from TRBV7-9 and TRBJ1-5; 7 bases agree with TRBD1. Germline loops: CDR1 SEHNR, CDR2 FQNEAQ (reference sequence). The CDR3 covers 13 residues. With V trimmed by 2 bases and J by 5 bases, 0 bases remained unmatched. The CDR3 sequence is CASSLTGDQPQHF. The CDR3, as DNA: TGTGCCAGCAGCTTAACAGGGGATCAGCCCCAGCATTTT.

The chain is built from TRBV27 and TRBJ1-3; 8 bases agree with TRBD1. V was pared by 5 bases and J by 0 bases, with 3 bases of the junction left unmatched. Germline lookup yields CDR1 MNHEY and CDR2 SMNVEV (reference sequence). The CDR3 sequence is 15 residues long. The CDR3 DNA reads as TGTGCCAGCAGTCCAACAGGGGGCTCTGGAAACACCATATATTTT. It translates to CASSPTGGSGNTIYF.

This clone was observed once. The rearrangement links TRBV9 to TRBJ1-2, with 8 bases lining up with TRBD1. The CDR3 runs to 14 residues. With 2 bases clipped from V and 1 base from J, the junction kept 1 base outside the gene matches. In germline, CDR1 is SGDLS, CDR2 YYNGEE. The CDR3 here is CASSVTGVNYGYTF. CDR3 DNA sequence: TGTGCCAGCAGCGTGACAGGGGTTAACTATGGCTACACCTTC.

This rearrangement joins TRBV7-9 to TRBJ2-7; D may be TRBD1 (6 bases). The CDR3 totals 15 residues. V shed 1 base and J shed 3 bases, with 13 bases lying between them. Germline CDR1 and CDR2: SEHNR and FQNEAQ (reference sequence). CDR3 sequence: CASSLDGPGDYEQYF. DNA for the CDR3: TGTGCCAGCAGCTTAGATGGGCCAGGGGACTACGAGCAGTACTTC.

By sample fraction, this clone is medium-sized. V gene TRBV12-5 combines with J gene TRBJ1-2; 7 bases line up with TRBD1. In germline, CDR1 is LGHNT, CDR2 FRNRAP. After removal of 1 base from V and 8 bases from J, the junction contained 13 bases not matched to a gene. The CDR3 extends over 16 amino acids. The CDR3, as DNA: TGTGCTAGTGGTTTGGCTTACACAGGGGCGGCTGGAGGCTACACCTTC. This translates into CASGLAYTGAAGGYTF.

The rearrangement links TRBV5-1 to TRBJ2-7; D is uncertain. Germline V gene data show CDR1 as SGHRS and CDR2 as YFSETQ. V dropped 3 bases and J dropped 0 bases, with 16 bases sitting between them. The CDR3 covers 16 residues. The CDR3 sequence: CASSSSMSFSSYEQYF. The CDR3 nucleotides are TGCGCCAGCAGCTCTTCAATGTCTTTTAGCTCCTACGAGCAGTACTTC.

CDR3 amino acids: CASSVDGLAGYTF. CDR3 coding DNA: TGTGCCAGCAGCGTAGACGGGCTAGCTGGCTACACCTTC. This rearrangement joins TRBV7-2 to TRBJ1-2; D not resolved. This CDR3 has 13 amino acids. The germline V and J ends were trimmed by 5 bases and 7 bases, with 14 bases remaining between them. Germline V gene lookup returns CDR1 SGHTA and CDR2 FQGNSA.

This chain connects TRBV5-5 to TRBJ1-2; 9 bases fit TRBD1. CDR3 length equals 14 residues. Germline trimming cut 3 bases from V and 6 bases from J; bases unmatched to any gene: 6. The germline V gene has CDR1 SGHKS and CDR2 YYEKEE (reference sequence). Here the CDR3 reads CASSSDRGGDGYTF. In DNA, the CDR3 is TGTGCCAGCAGCTCGGACAGGGGTGGGGATGGCTACACCTTC.

This sequence joins TRBV11-2 and TRBJ2-7, with 14 bases identical to TRBD2. V was pared by 5 bases and J by 7 bases, with 7 bases of the junction left unmatched. This CDR3 region has 15 residues. CDR1 and CDR2 from the germline V gene are SGHAT and FQNNGV. CDR3 coding DNA: TGTGCCAGCAGCCCGGGACTAGCGGGAGCTGGTGAGCAGTACTTC. Translated, it gives CASSPGLAGAGEQYF. Combining the CDR3 with reference TRBV11-2 and TRBJ2-7 gives the whole variable domain EAGVAQSPRYKIIEKRQSVAFWCNPISGHATLYWYQQILGQGPKLLIQFQNNGVVDDSQLPKDRFSAERLKGVDSTLKIQPAKLEDSAVYLCASSPGLAGAGEQYFGPGTRLTVT.

As regards this clone: A read error may account for a junction end that differs from germline. J is TRBJ2-2 and V is TRBV30, with D possibly matching TRBD2 (7 bases). CDR1 is GTSNPN and CDR2 is SVGIG in the germline V gene (reference sequence). This CDR3 spans 16 amino acids. CDR3 protein: CAWRNWGRENIGELFF. The CDR3 DNA reads TGTGCCTGGAGAAACTGGGGGCGGGAGAACATCGGGGAGCTGTTTTTT. The variable domain in full, with the rest retrieved from reference TRBV30 and TRBJ2-2, is SQTIHQWPATLVQPVGSPLSLECTVEGTSNPNLYWYRQAAGRGLQLLFYSVGIGQISSEVPQNLSASRPQDRQFILSSKKLLLSDSGFYLCAWRNWGRENIGELFFGEGSRLTVL.

Comments on this clone: Other DNA sequences in the same sample also yield this CDR3. The DNA for the CDR3 is TGTGCCAGCAGGATACAGGGTGTGTCCACTGAAGCTTTCTTT. Its translation: CASRIQGVSTEAFF. This chain connects TRBV27 to TRBJ1-1, with D perhaps matching TRBD1 (6 bases). Trimming shortened V by 6 bases and J by 4 bases, and 15 bases separated the two germline ends. CDR3 length equals 14 residues. Germline assignment: CDR1 MNHEY and CDR2 SMNVEV (reference sequence).

This clone showed up just once. The genes are TRBV29-1 and TRBJ2-3; TRBD2 matches 9 bases. This CDR3 is built from 17 residues. Trimming took 3 bases from V and 1 from J; bases not matched to a gene: 11. From germline, CDR1 is SQVTM and CDR2 ANQGSEA. Here the CDR3 DNA reads TGCAGCGTTGAGGTCAGGGCGGGAGGGATCGGCACAGATACGCAGTATTTT. The encoded protein is CSVEVRAGGIGTDTQYF.

The chain has TRBV20-1 and TRBJ2-1; 8 positions agree with TRBD2. Germline CDR1 reads DFQATT; CDR2 reads SNEGSKA (reference sequence). After removal of 5 bases from V and 10 bases from J, the junction contained 4 bases not matched to a gene. The CDR3 spans 11 residues. The CDR3 is CSARLATEQFF. The CDR3, as DNA: TGCAGTGCTCGACTAGCGACCGAGCAGTTCTTC.

The V call is TRBV5-6, the J call TRBJ1-2, with 9 bases that match TRBD1. Trimming removed 4 bases from V and 0 bases from J; junction bases left unmatched: 7. This CDR3 is 16 amino acids long. Germline CDR1 is SGHDT and CDR2 is YYEEEE. The CDR3 is CASSPDRGRANYGYTF. Here the CDR3 DNA reads TGTGCCAGCAGCCCGGACAGGGGACGAGCTAACTATGGCTACACCTTC.

This clone was seen a few times. The chain joins TRBV19 to TRBJ2-3, with D possibly TRBD1 on 5 matching bases. CDR3 length: 13 residues. The ends were cut back, 8 bases at V and 3 bases at J, with 12 bases in the middle. Germline lookup yields CDR1 LNHDA and CDR2 SQIVND (reference sequence). CDR3 loop: CASDSYGTDTQYF. In DNA, the CDR3 is TGTGCCAGTGACAGTTACGGGACAGATACGCAGTATTTT.

The gene calls are TRBV5-1 and TRBJ2-1; 8 bases are shared with TRBD1. V gave up 4 bases and J gave up 2 bases; unmatched junction bases: 8. The CDR3 runs 16 residues. CDR1 and CDR2 (germline): SGHRS, YFSETQ. The CDR3 spells CASSRNQGAAYNEQFF. In nucleotides, the CDR3 is TGCGCCAGCAGCCGTAATCAGGGGGCAGCCTACAATGAGCAGTTCTTC.

The chain has TRBV4-1 and TRBJ1-2, with a tentative D call TRBD1 (5 bases). The V and J ends lost 2 bases and 6 bases respectively, with 10 bases between them. This CDR3 spans 13 amino acids. Germline-derived CDR1 and CDR2 are MGHRA and YSYEKL. The CDR3 sequence: CASSQTARDGYTF. CDR3 in DNA: TGCGCCAGCAGCCAAACCGCCAGGGATGGCTACACCTTC.

The chain has TRBV19 and TRBJ2-1; 12 bases match TRBD2. Per germline, CDR1 LNHDA and CDR2 SQIVND (reference sequence). The trim removed 1 base at V and 7 bases at J, leaving 2 bases unmatched. The CDR3 covers 15 residues. CDR3 region: CASSIGLAGGNEQFF. The DNA of the CDR3 is TGTGCCAGTAGTATAGGGCTAGCGGGAGGGAATGAGCAGTTCTTC.

This sequence joins TRBV7-9 and TRBJ2-2, with D maybe TRBD1 (6 bases). V gave up 5 bases and J gave up 8 bases, with 15 bases separating them. The CDR3 has 14 residues. CDR1 is SEHNR, CDR2 FQNEAQ, per germline (reference sequence). This CDR3 is CASSRRQDGGELFF. CDR3 coding DNA: TGTGCCAGCAGCCGCCGACAGGACGGGGGGGAGCTGTTTTTT.

The V and J genes are TRBV9 and TRBJ2-2; the D gene is possibly TRBD1 (5 bases). Germline CDR1 is SGDLS and CDR2 is YYNGEE. The CDR3 is made up of 16 amino acids. The V and J ends lost 4 bases and 5 bases respectively, with 18 bases between them. As DNA, the CDR3 is TGTGCCAGCAGCCTGCAGGGCCCCGGATGGACCGGGGAGCTGTTTTTT. Amino acid sequence: CASSLQGPGWTGELFF.

This clone was picked up one time. The V and J genes are TRBV7-2 and TRBJ2-1; tentative D call: TRBD2 (5 bases). V lost 1 base and J lost 4, with 11 bases in between. The CDR3 length is 15 residues. The V gene's germline CDR1 is SGHTA and CDR2 FQGNSA. The CDR3 DNA sequence: TGTGCCAGCAGCTTAGTGGCGGGCCCTTACAATGAGCAGTTCTTC. It codes for CASSLVAGPYNEQFF.

The chain employs TRBV11-1 and TRBJ2-2; possibly TRBD2 for D (5 bases). Per germline, CDR1 SGHAT and CDR2 FQDESV (reference sequence). This CDR3 contains 16 residues. The V gene lost 5 bases and the J gene lost 3 bases, with 16 bases spanning the gap. DNA for the CDR3: TGTGCCAGCAGCCTTTGGGAGTTTGTAGACACCGGGGAGCTGTTTTTT. The encoded protein is CASSLWEFVDTGELFF.

The CDR3 DNA is TGTGCCAGCAGCTTGGACAGGGGAAGTAATTCACCCCTCCACTTT. Translation gives CASSLDRGSNSPLHF. The genes are TRBV7-2 and TRBJ1-6; 9 nucleotides align to TRBD1. V lost 3 bases, J lost 6 bases, and 3 bases stayed unmatched. The germline CDR1 and CDR2 sequences are SGHTA and FQGNSA. This CDR3 is 15 amino acids long.